Shown below are 10 T cell receptor beta chains from a single sample sequenced in a study of Graves' ophthalmopathy and Graves' hyperthyroidism. The authors amplified TCR beta CDR3 regions from RNA transcripts. RT-PCR in the first round used HTBI primers; a second-round multiplex PCR followed. TCRdb reprocessed the multiplex PCR reads with MiXCR, giving one entry per CDR3 protein. The data hold 650,000 to 800,000 distinct CDR3 sequences, with just over 40% observed a single time. The specimen sequenced was peripheral blood. These receptors originate from an adult man with Graves' ophthalmopathy.

This chain joins TRBV9 and TRBJ2-2, with D possibly being TRBD1 or TRBD2 (6 bases each). Germline V gene data show CDR1 as SGDLS and CDR2 as YYNGEE. The CDR3 sequence is 14 residues long. V lost 5 bases to trimming and J lost 6 bases, with 14 bases between them. CDR3 protein: CASRWAGEAGELFF. CDR3 DNA sequence: TGTGCCAGCAGGTGGGCAGGGGAGGCCGGGGAGCTGTTTTTT.

The gene calls are TRBV7-6 and TRBJ1-4; D unclear. V lost 4 bases to trimming and J lost 5 bases, with 17 bases between them. CDR3 length: 16 amino acids. Germline values: CDR1 SGHVS, CDR2 FNYEAQ. CDR3 sequence reads: CASSSPELDGNEKLFF. For the CDR3, the DNA is TGTGCCAGCAGCTCCCCCGAGTTGGACGGAAATGAAAAACTGTTTTTT.

A note on this clonotype: Possible read error: a much larger clone is one base away. The V gene is TRBV7-2, the J gene TRBJ2-6, with 8 positions matching TRBD1. The V gene's germline CDR1 is SGHTA and CDR2 FQGNSA. This CDR3 contains 17 residues. CDR3 bases: TGTGCCAGCACCCAGGGGGCAGGGGCTTTTTTGGCCAACGTCCTGGCTTTC. Its protein is CASTQGAGAFLANVLAF.

This clonotype was observed a handful of times. This chain joins TRBV2 and TRBJ1-6; no clear D. Germline V gene lookup returns CDR1 SNHLY and CDR2 FYNNEI. The CDR3 totals 11 residues. V dropped 7 bases and J dropped 7 bases, with 5 bases sitting between them. This chain's CDR3 is CASMRNSPLHF. DNA of the CDR3: TGTGCCAGCATGCGGAATTCACCCCTCCACTTT.

The chain links TRBV12-3 or TRBV12-4 to TRBJ2-5; D not resolved. V was pared by 1 base and J by 3 bases, with 6 bases between. There are 13 residues in the CDR3. The DNA of the CDR3 is TGTGCCAGCAGTTTAGAGAGCGAAGAGACCCAGTACTTC. This encodes CASSLESEETQYF.

The table lists this clonotype with many counts. The J gene is TRBJ1-6, the V gene TRBV10-3; D is unresolved. The V gene lost 2 bases and the J gene lost 7 bases, with 6 bases spanning the gap. This CDR3 contains 13 residues. Germline values: CDR1 ENHRY, CDR2 SYGVKD. Here the CDR3 DNA reads TGTGCCATCAGTGAGGTGACGAATTCACCCCTCCACTTT. Its protein is CAISEVTNSPLHF.

This clonotype has a count of ten or more. The chain is built from TRBV20-1 and TRBJ2-7; TRBD1 aligns across 7 bases. V was pared by 4 bases and J by 2 bases, with 8 bases of the junction left unmatched. The length of the CDR3 is 14 residues. CDR1 is DFQATT, CDR2 SNEGSKA, per germline (reference sequence). The CDR3 DNA reads as TGCAGTGCTACCGGCCTGACAGGGACCTACGAGCAGTACTTC. Residues: CSATGLTGTYEQYF.

This clonotype was picked up many times. V is TRBV5-1 and J is TRBJ1-2; 11 bases are shared with TRBD1. In germline, CDR1 is SGHRS, CDR2 YFSETQ. Unmatched junction bases numbered 1, after V lost 0 bases and J lost 6 bases. The CDR3 covers 14 residues. CDR3: CASSLEGQGDGYTF. CDR3 nucleotide sequence: TGCGCCAGCAGCTTGGAGGGACAGGGGGATGGCTACACCTTC.

A word on this clonotype: The junction and the germline gene differ at one end; a read error may be behind it. As DNA, the CDR3 is TGCAGCGTTGTCAGTTCAGGGATGGACACTGAAGCTTTC. Translating it yields CSVVSSGMDTEAF. The genes are TRBV29-1 and TRBJ2-6; a weak D match, TRBD1 (5 bases). CDR3 length: 13 residues. Germline CDR1 and CDR2: SQVTM and ANQGSEA.

The chain recombines TRBV20-1 with TRBJ1-2; TRBD1 agrees at 12 bases. Trimming took 1 base from V and 7 from J; bases not matched to a gene: 7. The germline CDR1 and CDR2 sequences are DFQATT and SNEGSKA (reference sequence). The CDR3 runs 15 residues. CDR3 protein: CSARGEGQGALGYTF. For the CDR3, the DNA is TGCAGTGCTAGAGGGGAGGGACAGGGGGCGCTTGGCTACACCTTC.